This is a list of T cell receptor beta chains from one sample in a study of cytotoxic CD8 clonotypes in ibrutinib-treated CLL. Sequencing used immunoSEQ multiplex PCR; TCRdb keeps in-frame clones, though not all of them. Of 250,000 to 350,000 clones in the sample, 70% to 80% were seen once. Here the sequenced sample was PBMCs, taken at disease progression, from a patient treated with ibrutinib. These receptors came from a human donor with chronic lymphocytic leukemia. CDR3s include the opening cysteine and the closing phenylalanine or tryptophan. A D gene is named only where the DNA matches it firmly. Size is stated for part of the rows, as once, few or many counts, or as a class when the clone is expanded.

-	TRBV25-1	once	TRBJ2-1	CASTARRVAEQFF	TGTGCCAGCACCGCCCGGCGGGTGGCTGAGCAGTTCTTC
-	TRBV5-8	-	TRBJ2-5	CASSLGGSRQETQYF	TGTGCCAGCAGCTTGGGAGGGAGCCGCCAAGAGACCCAGTACTTC
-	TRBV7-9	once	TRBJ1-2	CASSLGWSPPDTF	TGTGCCAGCAGCTTAGGTTGGTCCCCCCCAGACACCTTC
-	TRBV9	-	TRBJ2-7	CASSVGDNSYEQYF	TGTGCCAGCAGCGTAGGGGACAACTCCTACGAGCAGTACTTC
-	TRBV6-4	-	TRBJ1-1	CASKRGRMNTEAFF	TGTGCCAGCAAACGAGGCAGGATGAACACTGAAGCTTTCTTT
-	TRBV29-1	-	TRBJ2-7	CSVERGYEQYF	TGCAGCGTTGAAAGGGGTTACGAGCAGTACTTC
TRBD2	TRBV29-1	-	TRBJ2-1	CSVVGLADHNEQFF	TGCAGCGTGGTAGGACTAGCGGACCACAATGAGCAGTTCTTC
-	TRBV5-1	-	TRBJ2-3	CASSRDSAGTDTQYF	TGCGCCAGCAGCCGGGACTCGGCAGGCACAGATACGCAGTATTTT
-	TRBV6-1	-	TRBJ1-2	CASSTAGSNYGYTF	TGTGCCAGCAGTACCGCGGGCAGTAACTATGGCTACACCTTC
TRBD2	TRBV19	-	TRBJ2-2	CASSMLAGFAGELFF	TGTGCCAGTAGTATGCTAGCGGGGTTCGCCGGGGAGCTGTTTTTT
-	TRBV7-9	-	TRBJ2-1	CASSLGWRISYNEQFF	TGTGCCAGCAGCTTAGGATGGAGGATTTCCTACAATGAGCAGTTCTTC
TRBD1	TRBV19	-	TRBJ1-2	CASSMDRGNGYTF	TGTGCCAGTAGCATGGACAGGGGGAATGGCTACACCTTC
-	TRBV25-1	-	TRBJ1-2	CASSDPGFGYGYTF	TGTGCCAGCAGTGATCCCGGATTTGGCTATGGCTACACCTTC
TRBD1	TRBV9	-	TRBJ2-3	CASSVGGQGLKDTQYF	TGTGCCAGCAGCGTTGGGGGACAGGGTTTAAAAGATACGCAGTATTTT
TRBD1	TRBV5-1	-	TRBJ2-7	CASSPNRDRRSYEQYF	TGCGCCAGCAGCCCCAACCGGGACAGACGCTCCTACGAGCAGTACTTC
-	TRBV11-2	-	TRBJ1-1	CASSERGAVNTEAFF	TGTGCCAGCAGCGAACGGGGGGCAGTGAACACTGAAGCTTTCTTT
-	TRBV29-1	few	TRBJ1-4	CSVSRDATNEKLFF	TGCAGCGTTTCCAGGGACGCCACTAATGAAAAACTGTTTTTT